This TCR beta chain was documented in a study of blood T cell repertoires in COVID-19 (dated by TCRdb to between 2020 and 2021). About the full investigation: Collaborator samples came from the United States, Italy and Spain and covered acute and convalescent phases of COVID-19. Deeply sampled blood TCRbeta repertoires from subjects exposed to, actively infected with, or recovered from COVID-19 were included in the dataset. Sample metadata almost always included a de-identified subject ID, COVID-19 status, age in years and sex. The samples were drawn from the first 160 participants of the ongoing ImmuneRACE study and from 950 to 1,500 subjects provided by 6 global collaborators. A freely available public database, intended as a resource for researchers studying the immune response to SARS-CoV-2, is where the repertoires were released. Where available, HLA class I and class II types were obtained from metadata supplied by the sample provider rather than from assay-based typing. The prospective study material was composed of cDNA or gDNA derived from T cells, B-cell-depleted T cells, or PBMCs.

One collaborating source in Seattle enrolled patients while the patients were actively infected and followed the patients over time throughout the course of disease. Whole blood was collected in K2EDTA tubes by collaborating institutions according to the institutions' own protocols. Collaborator samples were shipped for TCRbeta analysis as frozen whole blood, isolated PBMCs, or DNA extracted from either sample type. About this clone itself: Its antigen has not been determined. Base qualities are not at hand, and no much larger clone is one base apart.

Results the study describes overall, beyond this receptor: How much clinical and demographic metadata was included differed by source and by participant, and the metadata was provided uncurated.

TCRbeta CDR3 regions were amplified from genomic DNA using the immunoSEQ Assay, a bias-controlled multiplex PCR. In the authors' own workflow: Nucleated cell counts per sample were estimated from amplification of reference gene primers within the assay. To quantify the absolute abundance of each unique TCRbeta CDR3 rearrangement, sequence reads were collapsed and filtered. For each sample, productive Simpson clonality was calculated by taking the square root of Simpson's diversity index across productive rearrangements. Held by TCRdb, this immuneACCESS table contains in-frame sequences only and omits some clones. Under half of the omission traces to an unresolved V gene where checked; the cause of the rest is unknown. That table furnishes V, J and clone size, whereas the DNA furnished D and trimming. The table for this sample lists 300,000 to 450,000 clones; approximately 89% of them were counted only once. 3% to 4.5% of the sample lies in the top ten.

The CDR3 runs 14 residues from the cysteine to the phenylalanine. Kept here is only the CDR3 DNA, which spans 42 bases and is read in frame from base 1. In the germline V gene, CDR1 corresponds to MDHEN and CDR2 to SYDVKM. V is shortened by 6 bases, J by 4 bases, and the region joining them spans 15 bases. What was sequenced was peripheral blood. The source of this sequence is a woman between 55 and 75 years old with COVID-19, enrolled during active disease. The rearrangement joined TRBV28 to TRBJ1-2, with TRBD1 tentatively as D gene (6 bases match). The DNA reads TGTGCCAGCAGCTTAGAAACAGGGAGCTATGGCTACACCTTC. Translated, this is CASSLETGSYGYTF.